One sample yielded the 14 T cell receptor beta chains listed below, sequenced in a study of prognosis after radiotherapy for stage I lung cancer. The genomic DNA TCR beta CDR3 region underwent two rounds of multiplex PCR. Amplification during the initial PCR round employed primers specific to each TRBV and TRBJ gene. TCRdb ran MiXCR on the multiplex PCR reads and lists one entry per CDR3 protein. The sample lists 22,000 or so distinct CDR3 sequences, less than 50% occurring once. Sequenced here: PBMCs, sampled before or after stereotactic body radiation therapy (not recorded which). These receptors all come from a donor at least 50 years old with non-small cell lung cancer.

The chain uses TRBV6-2 or TRBV6-3 and TRBJ2-1, with TRBD2 as a possible D gene (8 bases). Germline V gene lookup returns CDR1 MNHEY and CDR2 SVGEGT. CDR3 length: 13 residues. The germline V and J ends were trimmed by 8 bases and 4 bases, with 12 bases remaining between them. The CDR3 loop reads CASAGGQYNEQFF. The DNA of the CDR3 is TGTGCCAGCGCGGGGGGACAGTACAATGAGCAGTTCTTC.

This clonotype was seen many times. The rearrangement links TRBV28 to TRBJ1-1; D is uncertain. The CDR3 length is 15 residues. Per germline, CDR1 MDHEN and CDR2 SYDVKM. Trimming pared 7 bases from V and 1 base from J, leaving 16 bases between. In DNA form, the CDR3 reads TGTGCCAGCACCCCTAATCAGATGCCGAACACTGAAGCTTTCTTT. Translating it yields CASTPNQMPNTEAFF.

As regards this clonotype: A far larger clone differs by one base, so this is likely a read error. The CDR3 does not end in the conserved phenylalanine or tryptophan, so this is likely a read error. The chain couples TRBV6-9 to TRBJ2-7; unclear D gene. There are 12 residues in the CDR3. Looked up from germline, CDR1 is MNHGY and CDR2 is SVAAGI. V was trimmed by 5 bases and J by 4 bases, leaving 9 bases between them. The CDR3 sequence: CASSNHLYEQYL. In DNA form, the CDR3 reads TGTGCCAGCAGTAACCACCTTTACGAGCAGTACTTA.

Note on this clonotype: This may come from a read error, since a much larger clone is one base off. This chain joins TRBV15 and TRBJ2-5; the D gene could be TRBD1 or TRBD2 (5 bases each). Germline CDR1 and CDR2: LNHNV and YYDKDF (reference sequence). This CDR3 region has 15 residues. This CDR3 is CATSRGPGRQEAHYF. DNA for the CDR3: TGTGCCACCAGCAGGGGACCGGGAAGGCAAGAGGCCCATTACTTC. Combining the CDR3 with reference TRBV15 and TRBJ2-5 gives the whole variable domain DAMVIQNPRYQVTQFGKPVTLSCSQTLNHNVMYWYQQKSSQAPKLLFHYYDKDFNNEADTPDNFQSRRPNTSFCFLDIRSPGLGDTAMYLCATSRGPGRQEAHYFGPGTRLLVL.

This clonotype was counted ten times or more. The CDR3 loop is CASSSGTGGFGELFF. CDR3 bases: TGTGCCAGCAGTTCCGGGACAGGGGGCTTCGGGGAGCTGTTTTTT. The chain joins TRBV2 to TRBJ2-2, with 12 bases matching TRBD1. This CDR3 region has 15 residues. Germline V gene lookup returns CDR1 SNHLY and CDR2 FYNNEI. The trim removed 5 bases at V and 7 bases at J, leaving 5 bases unmatched.

This clonotype was seen repeatedly, ten times or more. The chain carries TRBV5-1 and TRBJ2-1, with TRBD2 identical over 13 bases. Germline CDR1 is SGHRS and CDR2 is YFSETQ. The V and J ends lost 2 bases and 7 bases, in that order; junction bases with no gene match: 6. The CDR3 sequence is 16 residues long. CDR3 sequence (DNA): TGCGCCAGCAGCTTAAGGACTAGCGGGGGAGGGAATGAGCAGTTCTTC. Amino acid sequence: CASSLRTSGGGNEQFF.

The rearrangement uses TRBV27 and TRBJ1-5; 8 bases fit TRBD1. This CDR3 has 16 amino acids. V dropped 4 bases and J dropped 7; count of bases not matched to a gene: 12. Looked up from germline, CDR1 is MNHEY and CDR2 is SMNVEV (reference sequence). CDR3 sequence reads: CASSSAGGRVIQPQHF. CDR3 bases: TGTGCCAGCAGTTCCGCAGGGGGCAGGGTGATCCAGCCCCAGCATTTT.

J is TRBJ1-6 and V is TRBV30; unclear D gene. Trimming removed 5 bases at V and 5 bases at J, with 16 bases between. This CDR3 contains 15 residues. The V gene's germline CDR1 is GTSNPN and CDR2 SVGIG (reference sequence). The CDR3 here is CAWAAGQMDNSPLHF. The CDR3 DNA reads as TGTGCCTGGGCTGCGGGCCAGATGGATAATTCACCCCTCCACTTT.

In this sample, this clonotype turned up many times. CDR3 bases: TGTGCCAGCAGTTTAGCGCTAAGGGCTTGGAGAGCGACTAGCGGGATTGATGAGCAGTTCTTC. Its translation is CASSLALRAWRATSGIDEQFF. The V call is TRBV12-3 or TRBV12-4, the J call TRBJ2-1; 11 bases are a match to TRBD2. V shed 0 bases and J 8 bases; nucleotides not matched to a gene: 21. The CDR3 runs 21 residues.

Many counts were recorded for this clonotype. The CDR3, as DNA: TGTGCCAGCAGCGTAGGACGTTCTGATACGCAGTATTTT. Translation: CASSVGRSDTQYF. V gene TRBV11-3 combines with J gene TRBJ2-3, with D hard to call. This CDR3 region has 13 residues. Germline V gene data show CDR1 as SGHNT and CDR2 as YENEEA. Trimming cost V 5 bases and J 6 bases, with 12 bases left between them.

The chain combines TRBV20-1 with TRBJ2-3; tentatively, D is TRBD2 (5 bases). The CDR3 contains 12 residues. Trimming removed 2 bases from V and 5 bases from J, with 8 bases in between. Germline CDR1 reads DFQATT; CDR2 reads SNEGSKA (reference sequence). CDR3 in DNA: TGCAGTGCTAGATACCGGGGAGATACGCAGTATTTT. Amino acid sequence: CSARYRGDTQYF.

This clonotype was seen many times. CDR3 sequence: CASSQDRAGQQYF. The CDR3 DNA sequence: TGCGCCAGCAGCCAAGATCGGGCCGGCCAGCAGTACTTC. The V gene is TRBV4-3, the J gene TRBJ2-7; no clear D. The CDR3 has 13 residues. Trimming removed 0 bases from V and 8 bases from J, with 11 bases in between. The germline CDR1 and CDR2 sequences are LGHNA and YSLEER.

The sample holds a few counts of this clonotype. The genes are TRBV20-1 and TRBJ1-1; D may be TRBD1 (5 bases). From germline, CDR1 is DFQATT and CDR2 SNEGSKA (reference sequence). V was clipped by 1 base and J by 1 base, with 10 bases between them. The CDR3 sequence is 14 residues long. CDR3 nucleotides: TGCAGTGCTAGAGTGAATGGGGGGAACACTGAAGCTTTCTTT. Translation gives CSARVNGGNTEAFF.

In this sample, this clonotype turned up many times. The V and J genes are TRBV20-1 and TRBJ2-3; 8 bases fit TRBD1. V shed 3 bases and J 4 bases; nucleotides not matched to a gene: 6. CDR3 length: 14 residues. Germline V gives CDR1 DFQATT, CDR2 SNEGSKA (reference sequence). DNA for the CDR3: TGCAGTGCTAGCTTGGACAGGGAATCAGATACGCAGTATTTT. Protein sequence: CSASLDRESDTQYF.